This record covers a single T cell receptor (beta chain). Antigen: not known. This specimen comes from a study of OX40 agonist ivuxolimab in advanced cancers. About the research overall: A diagnosis of hepatocellular carcinoma, melanoma, renal cell or head and neck cancer was present in dose-escalation patients. Study-level findings and limits: CD8+ T cells averaged more expanded clones than CD4+.

Sequenced by immunoSEQ multiplex PCR; TCRdb stores in-frame clones only, minus some. This repertoire shows around 57,000 clones, approximately 86% found once; its top ten account for roughly 0.53%. Trimming cost V 4 bases and J 8 bases, with 13 bases left between them. The CDR3 consists of 13 residues. From germline, CDR1 is SGHKS and CDR2 YYEKEE (reference sequence). This chain joins TRBV5-5 and TRBJ1-5, with D hard to call. The origin of this receptor is an adult with an advanced solid tumor such as melanoma, head and neck, liver or kidney cancer. The source material was CD4+ or CD8+ T cells sorted from blood, sampled in a trial of the OX40 agonist ivuxolimab. As DNA, the CDR3 is TGTGCCAGCAGCAGGACTTTTTCAGAGCCCCAGCATTTT. Protein sequence: CASSRTFSEPQHF.